This passage covers 22 T cell receptor beta chains from one sample sequenced in a study of CD8 T cells in ankylosing spondylitis. Using its own MiXCR run on the 5' RACE reads, TCRdb lists one record per CDR3 protein. The sample records 250,000 to 300,000 distinct CDR3 sequences, around 18% being singletons. The specimen was blood, either unsorted or a sorted T cell fraction (not recorded which). The receptors stem from a male donor with ankylosing spondylitis or in good health (not recorded which).

Note on this clonotype: No conserved phenylalanine or tryptophan ends this CDR3, so it is likely a read error. The DNA is left out, because the CDR3 cannot be placed on it with certainty; the CDR3 is given as TCRdb lists it. J is TRBJ1-6 and V is TRBV20-1. With termini counted, the CDR3 has 13 amino acids. Germline V lookup: CDR1 DFQATT, CDR2 SNEGSKA (reference sequence). CDR3 residues: CSARDPPIGNFFC.

The chain combines TRBV20-1 with TRBJ1-5, with a tentative D call TRBD1 (6 bases). CDR1 is DFQATT and CDR2 is SNEGSKA in the germline V gene (reference sequence). This CDR3 spans 15 amino acids. V was trimmed by 2 bases and J by 2 bases, leaving 13 bases between them. CDR3 sequence: CSARNGGPGNQPQHF. The CDR3 nucleotides read TGCAGTGCTAGAAACGGGGGCCCTGGCAATCAGCCCCAGCATTTT.

The chain has TRBV6-1 and TRBJ2-4; 12 bases map to TRBD2. Germline assignment: CDR1 MNHNS and CDR2 SASEGT. Losses at the gene ends were 6 bases for V and 4 bases for J; bases not matched to a gene: 7. CDR3 length: 16 residues. The CDR3 is CASRPPTSGGKNIQYF. CDR3 nucleotides: TGTGCCAGCAGGCCCCCGACTAGCGGGGGTAAAAACATTCAGTACTTC.

About this clonotype itself: One end of the junction varies from germline; a read error may be responsible. V is TRBV12-3 or TRBV12-4 and J is TRBJ1-4, with 7 nucleotides matching TRBD1. The CDR3 length is 14 residues. CDR3 DNA sequence: TGTGTCAGCAGTCAGGGGGGATCGAATGAAAAACTGTTTTTT. It encodes CVSSQGGSNEKLFF.

In its sample, this clonotype was seen many times. The CDR3 DNA sequence: TGTGCCAGCAGCTTGCGACAGGGCTTTAGTGAGCAGTTCTTC. It specifies CASSLRQGFSEQFF. This chain links TRBV7-3 with TRBJ2-1, with 7 nucleotides matching TRBD1. The V and J ends lost 3 bases and 9 bases, in that order; junction bases with no gene match: 8. Germline CDR1 and CDR2: SGHTA and FQGTGA. This CDR3 is 14 amino acids long.

The chain links TRBV6-5 to TRBJ2-1, with D uncertain. Germline loops: CDR1 MNHEY, CDR2 SVGAGI. V lost 0 bases to trimming and J lost 9 bases, with 12 bases between them. This CDR3 comprises 14 residues. The CDR3 DNA sequence: TGTGCCAGCAGTTACTCCCGGATTGGACGTGAGCAGTTCTTC. Protein: CASSYSRIGREQFF.

The rearrangement links TRBV7-8 to TRBJ2-2, with 9 bases fitting TRBD1. This CDR3 comprises 16 residues. Trimming at V came to 5 bases and at J to 1 base, leaving 5 bases not matched to a gene. Looked up from germline, CDR1 is SGHVS and CDR2 is FQNEAQ. The CDR3 nucleotides are TGTGCCAGCAGCATCGGACAGGGGCAGAACACCGGGGAGCTGTTTTTT. Protein product: CASSIGQGQNTGELFF.

This clonotype was counted between two and nine times. The rearrangement links TRBV7-6 to TRBJ1-3, with a weak D call TRBD1 (6 bases). Germline V CDR1 and CDR2: SGHVS, FNYEAQ. There are 18 residues in the CDR3. Trimming removed 3 bases from V and 2 bases from J, with 20 bases in between. CDR3: CASSLSAGGRYAGNTIYF. The CDR3 DNA reads TGTGCCAGCAGCTTGTCAGCTGGGGGCAGATACGCTGGAAACACCATATATTTT.

This clonotype has only one observation. The CDR3 nucleotides are TGTGCCAGCAGATCCGGGACAGGGGTAGATACGCAGTATTTT. Translation: CASRSGTGVDTQYF. The chain has TRBV2 and TRBJ2-3, with 10 positions matching TRBD1. Unmatched junction bases numbered 5, after V lost 6 bases and J lost 5 bases. Per germline, CDR1 SNHLY and CDR2 FYNNEI. This CDR3 is built from 14 residues.

A remark on this clonotype: A read error is possible here, since a much larger clone lies one base away. The V and J genes are TRBV6-1 and TRBJ2-3; D uncertain. Germline CDR1 reads MNHNS; CDR2 reads SASEGT. This CDR3 spans 11 amino acids. The CDR3 here is CTSTSTDTQYF. CDR3 nucleotide sequence: TGTACCAGCACGAGCACAGATACGCAGTATTTT.

The CDR3, as DNA: TGTGCCAGCGGCTCATCAGCTTTCTATGGCTACACCTTC. Its translation is CASGSSAFYGYTF. The J gene is TRBJ1-2, the V gene TRBV5-4; D is ambiguous. The CDR3 contains 13 residues. V lost 7 bases, J lost 4 bases, and 14 bases lay in between. Germline CDR1 reads SGHNT; CDR2 reads YYREEE (reference sequence).

This clonotype was picked up a small number of times. This chain uses TRBV10-1 with TRBJ2-2; 8 positions match TRBD1. Germline-derived CDR1 and CDR2 are WNHNN and SYGVQD (reference sequence). The CDR3 spans 17 residues. J gave up 0 bases and V 4 bases, and 7 bases lay outside the gene matches. CDR3 residues: CASSGSWGQANTGELFF. Here the CDR3 DNA reads TGCGCCAGCAGTGGGAGTTGGGGACAGGCGAACACCGGGGAGCTGTTTTTT.

In its sample, this clonotype was seen a few times. The chain couples TRBV20-1 to TRBJ2-4; weak D call: TRBD1 (5 bases). Germline V gene sequence: CDR1 DFQATT, CDR2 SNEGSKA (reference sequence). The CDR3 length is 15 residues. Trimming left V 3 bases short and J 1 base short, with 13 bases between. This CDR3 is CSASEPKGAKNIQYF. The CDR3 DNA reads as TGCAGTGCTAGCGAGCCCAAGGGGGCCAAAAACATTCAGTACTTC.

Ten or more counts support this clonotype. This rearrangement joins TRBV29-1 to TRBJ1-1, with TRBD1 as a possible D gene (5 bases). The CDR3 is 12 amino acids. V was pared by 8 bases and J by 4 bases, with 14 bases between. Germline V CDR1 and CDR2: SQVTM, ANQGSEA. CDR3 sequence: CSTAGSGTEAFF. For the CDR3, the DNA is TGCAGCACTGCAGGGTCGGGCACTGAAGCTTTCTTT.

This clonotype was seen repeatedly, ten times or more. J is TRBJ2-3 and V is TRBV5-5; 9 bases line up with TRBD1. V shed 2 bases and J 6 bases; nucleotides not matched to a gene: 7. The CDR3 has 15 residues. Germline CDR1 is SGHKS and CDR2 is YYEKEE (reference sequence). For the CDR3, the DNA is TGTGCCAGCAGCTTCGGGACAGGGCGTTCGGATACGCAGTATTTT. The encoded protein is CASSFGTGRSDTQYF.

The rearrangement joins TRBV29-1 to TRBJ2-1; 8 bases match TRBD2. The germline V gene encodes CDR1 SQVTM and CDR2 ANQGSEA. The J segment lost 7 bases and the V segment lost 5 bases, leaving 13 bases of the junction unmatched. The CDR3 covers 15 residues. The CDR3: CSVLPGLGSGNEQFF. As DNA, the CDR3 is TGCAGCGTTCTTCCGGGACTAGGGTCGGGAAATGAGCAGTTCTTC.

CDR3 protein: CASSLDGTNQPQHF. The CDR3 region has the DNA TGCGCCAGCAGCTTGGACGGTACCAATCAGCCCCAGCATTTT. The V call is TRBV5-1, the J call TRBJ1-5; no clear D. Germline V gives CDR1 SGHRS, CDR2 YFSETQ. Trimming cost V 0 bases and J 3 bases, with 7 bases left between them. This CDR3 contains 14 residues.

The rearrangement links TRBV7-3 to TRBJ2-1; D is possibly TRBD2 (5 bases). Germline values: CDR1 SGHTA, CDR2 FQGTGA. Trimming left V 0 bases short and J 1 base short, with 10 bases between. The CDR3 spans 16 residues. The chain's CDR3 is CASSLTVASSYNEQFF. Written as DNA, the CDR3 is TGTGCCAGCAGCTTAACTGTAGCGAGTTCCTACAATGAGCAGTTCTTC.

In this sample, this clonotype turned up a few times. The J gene is TRBJ2-3, the V gene TRBV20-1; 15 nucleotides line up with TRBD2. The CDR3 loop spans 18 amino acids. V gave up 0 bases and J gave up 0 bases; unmatched junction bases: 4. Germline V gene data show CDR1 as DFQATT and CDR2 as SNEGSKA (reference sequence). The CDR3: CSARDGTSGGFSTDTQYF. The CDR3 bases are TGCAGTGCTAGAGATGGGACTAGCGGGGGGTTCAGCACAGATACGCAGTATTTT.

The rearrangement links TRBV24-1 to TRBJ2-1; TRBD2 agrees at 7 bases. V shed 4 bases and J 7 bases; nucleotides not matched to a gene: 6. The CDR3 is 14 amino acids. Germline V gene data show CDR1 as KGHDR and CDR2 as SFDVKD. The CDR3 spells CATSDRGAGNEQFF. As DNA, the CDR3 is TGTGCCACCAGTGACCGAGGAGCGGGGAATGAGCAGTTCTTC.

This rearrangement joins TRBV18 to TRBJ2-1; 11 nucleotides match TRBD1. Per germline, CDR1 KGHSH and CDR2 LQKENI. The J segment lost 6 bases and the V segment lost 4 bases, leaving 8 bases of the junction unmatched. The length of the CDR3 is 16 residues. The CDR3 region is CASSLSPGQGVNEQFF. The CDR3 region has the DNA TGTGCCAGCTCACTATCACCGGGACAGGGGGTCAATGAGCAGTTCTTC.

The V call is TRBV18, the J call TRBJ1-5; D is unclear. CDR1 and CDR2 from the germline V gene are KGHSH and LQKENI. There are 16 residues in the CDR3. V gave up 3 bases and J gave up 4 bases, with 16 bases separating them. In DNA form, the CDR3 reads TGTGCCAGCTCACCCACCGGGGTAGGCCCTAATCAGCCCCAGCATTTT. It encodes CASSPTGVGPNQPQHF.